The present T cell receptor (beta chain) was sequenced within a study of shared clonotypes between healthy human individuals. As regards this clone: Its cognate antigen is unknown.

The authors' processing: Filtering was not the same, since immunoSEQ gave junction-only sequences without quality scores. TCRdb's copy holds only in-frame clones and misses some; the assay was immunoSEQ multiplex PCR. That table gives V, J and clone size, and the DNA gave D and trimming. The sample records some 2,000,000 clones, nearly 97% being singletons. The study, taken as a whole, reports: Sampling involved blood alone; tissue repertoires likely differ.

The CDR3 is made up of 15 amino acids. Trimming stripped 0 bases from V and 4 bases from J, with 7 bases between. Germline V gene lookup returns CDR1 LNHNV and CDR2 YYDKDF (reference sequence). The rearrangement uses TRBV15 and TRBJ1-6; D gene ambiguous. Sample: naive CD4+ T cells sorted from blood. The subset denotes: CD45RA+ positively selected. This receptor was obtained from a man younger than 30 in good health. CDR3 nucleotides: TGTGCCACCAGCAGAGAGATAGGGTATAATTCACCCCTCCACTTT. Encoded protein: CATSREIGYNSPLHF.